This entry features one T cell receptor beta chain sequence. These data originate in a study of radiotherapy plus CTLA-4 blockade in lung cancer. The protocol was immunoSEQ multiplex PCR, while the TCRdb copy is restricted to in-frame clones and leaves out a portion. The sample carries more than 35,000 clones, 75% to 90% recorded once. Germline CDR1 and CDR2: LGHNA and YSLEER. The germline V and J ends were trimmed by 3 bases and 6 bases, with 13 bases remaining between them. The CDR3 loop spans 14 amino acids. The source material was peripheral blood, sampled from a patient treated with radiotherapy plus ipilimumab. The chain links TRBV4-3 to TRBJ2-3; D is possibly TRBD2 (5 bases). The sequence was obtained from a human donor with non-small cell lung cancer who had stable disease on radiotherapy plus ipilimumab. CDR3 loop: CASSQGLATDTQYF. DNA for the CDR3: TGCGCCAGCAGCCAGGGCCTAGCCACGGATACGCAGTATTTT.